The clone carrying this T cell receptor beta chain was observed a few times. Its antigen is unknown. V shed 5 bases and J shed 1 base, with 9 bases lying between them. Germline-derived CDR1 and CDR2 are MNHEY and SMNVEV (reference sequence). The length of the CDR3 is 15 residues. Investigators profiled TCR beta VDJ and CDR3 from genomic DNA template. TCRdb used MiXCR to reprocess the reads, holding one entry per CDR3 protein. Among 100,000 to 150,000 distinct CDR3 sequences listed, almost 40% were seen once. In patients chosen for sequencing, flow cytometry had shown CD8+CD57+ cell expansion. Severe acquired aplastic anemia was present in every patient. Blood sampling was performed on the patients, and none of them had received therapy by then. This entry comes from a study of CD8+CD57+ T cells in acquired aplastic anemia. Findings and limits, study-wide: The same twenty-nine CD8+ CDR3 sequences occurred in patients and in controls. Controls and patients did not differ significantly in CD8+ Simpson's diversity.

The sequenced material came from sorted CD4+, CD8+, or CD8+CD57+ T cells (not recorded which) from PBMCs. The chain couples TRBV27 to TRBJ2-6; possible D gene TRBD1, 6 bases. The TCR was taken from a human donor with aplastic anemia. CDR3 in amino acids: CASSHTGSGANVLTF. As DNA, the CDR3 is TGTGCCAGCAGTCATACAGGGTCTGGGGCCAACGTCCTGACTTTC.